This TCR beta chain was sequenced for a study of cytomegalovirus exposure and HLA in healthy donors. V lost 2 bases and J lost 0; bases outside the gene matches: 1. Germline CDR1 reads MNHEY; CDR2 reads SVGAGI. The CDR3 has 16 residues. This table comes from immunoSEQ multiplex PCR, and its TCRdb copy is limited to in-frame clones, with some not included. The sample records some 190,000 clones, around nine tenths being singletons. The TCR originated in a man aged 25 to 45 in good health and CMV-seropositive. The V call is TRBV6-5, the J call TRBJ2-6; 7 bases line up with TRBD2. Sequencing was done on a sample of PBMCs. This CDR3 is CASSYGGDSGANVLTF. The CDR3, as DNA: TGTGCCAGCAGTTACGGGGGGGACTCTGGGGCCAACGTCCTGACTTTC.